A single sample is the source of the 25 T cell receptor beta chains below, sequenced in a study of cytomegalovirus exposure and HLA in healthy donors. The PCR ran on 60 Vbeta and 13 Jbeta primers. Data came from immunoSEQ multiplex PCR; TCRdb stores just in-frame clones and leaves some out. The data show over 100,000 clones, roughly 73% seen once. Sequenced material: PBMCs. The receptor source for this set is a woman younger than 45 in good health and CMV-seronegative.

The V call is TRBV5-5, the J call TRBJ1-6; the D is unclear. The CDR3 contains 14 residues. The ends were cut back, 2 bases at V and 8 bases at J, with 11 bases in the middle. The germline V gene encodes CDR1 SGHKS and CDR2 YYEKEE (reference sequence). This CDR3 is CASSFGPGHSPLHF. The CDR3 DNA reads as TGTGCCAGCAGCTTCGGCCCAGGCCATTCACCCCTCCACTTT.

CDR3 in DNA: TGTGCCAGCAGCTTCGCCGTTGCACAGGGGGAATATGGCTACACCTTC. Translated: CASSFAVAQGEYGYTF. The chain is built from TRBV5-4 and TRBJ1-2, with TRBD1 matching over 8 bases. The CDR3 is made up of 16 amino acids. Germline lookup yields CDR1 SGHNT and CDR2 YYREEE (reference sequence). V gave up 2 bases and J gave up 5 bases; unmatched junction bases: 11.

In nucleotides, the CDR3 is TGTGCCAGCAGCCCGAGCCACGAGCAGTACTTC. Translating gives CASSPSHEQYF. The chain has TRBV5-8 and TRBJ2-7; no definite D call. CDR1 is SGHTS and CDR2 is YDEGEE in the germline V gene. This CDR3 spans 11 amino acids. Trimming left V 4 bases short and J 5 bases short, with 7 bases between.

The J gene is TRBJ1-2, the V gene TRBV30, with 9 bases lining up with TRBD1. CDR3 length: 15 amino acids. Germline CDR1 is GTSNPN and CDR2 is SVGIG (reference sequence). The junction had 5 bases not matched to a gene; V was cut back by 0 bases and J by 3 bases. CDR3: CAWSVGGTGYYGYTF. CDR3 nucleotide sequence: TGTGCCTGGAGTGTTGGAGGGACAGGGTACTATGGCTACACCTTC. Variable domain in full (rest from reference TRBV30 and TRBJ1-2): SQTIHQWPATLVQPVGSPLSLECTVEGTSNPNLYWYRQAAGRGLQLLFYSVGIGQISSEVPQNLSASRPQDRQFILSSKKLLLSDSGFYLCAWSVGGTGYYGYTFGSGTRLTVV.

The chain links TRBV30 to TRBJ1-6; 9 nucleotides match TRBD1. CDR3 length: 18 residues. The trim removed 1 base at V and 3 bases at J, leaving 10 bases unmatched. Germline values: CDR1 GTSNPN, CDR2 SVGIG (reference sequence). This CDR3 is CAWSETGQGTFYNSPLHF. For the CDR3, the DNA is TGTGCCTGGAGTGAGACGGGACAGGGCACTTTCTATAATTCACCCCTCCACTTT.

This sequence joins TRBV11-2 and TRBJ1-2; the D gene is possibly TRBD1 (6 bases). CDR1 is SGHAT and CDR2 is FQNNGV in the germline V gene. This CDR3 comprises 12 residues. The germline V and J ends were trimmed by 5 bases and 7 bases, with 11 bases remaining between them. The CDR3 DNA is TGTGCCAGCAGCCCCGTGGGGGCTGGCTACACCTTC. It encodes CASSPVGAGYTF.

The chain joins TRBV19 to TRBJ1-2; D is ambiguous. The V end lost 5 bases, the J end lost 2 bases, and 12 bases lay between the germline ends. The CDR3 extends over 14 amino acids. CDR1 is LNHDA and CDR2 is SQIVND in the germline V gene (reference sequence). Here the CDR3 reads CASSLLAANYGYTF. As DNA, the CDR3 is TGTGCCAGTAGTCTCCTGGCAGCGAACTATGGCTACACCTTC.

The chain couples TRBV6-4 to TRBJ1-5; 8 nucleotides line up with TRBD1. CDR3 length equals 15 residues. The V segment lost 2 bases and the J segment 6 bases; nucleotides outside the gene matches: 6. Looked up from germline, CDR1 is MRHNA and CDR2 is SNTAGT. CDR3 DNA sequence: TGTGCCAGCAGTGACGGACAGGGCGACGCTCAGCCCCAGCATTTT. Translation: CASSDGQGDAQPQHF.

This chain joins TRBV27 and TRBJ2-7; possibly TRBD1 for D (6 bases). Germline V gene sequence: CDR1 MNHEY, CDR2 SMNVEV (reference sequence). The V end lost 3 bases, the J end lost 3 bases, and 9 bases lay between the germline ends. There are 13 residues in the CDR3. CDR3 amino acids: CASSFGQFYEQYF. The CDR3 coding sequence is TGTGCCAGCAGTTTTGGACAGTTCTACGAGCAGTACTTC.

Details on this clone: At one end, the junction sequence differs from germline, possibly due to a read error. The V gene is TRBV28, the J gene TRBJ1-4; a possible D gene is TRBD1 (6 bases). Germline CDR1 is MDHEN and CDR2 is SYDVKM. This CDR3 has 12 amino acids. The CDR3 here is CASSLAGASPQF. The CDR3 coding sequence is TGTGCCAGCAGTTTGGCGGGGGCCTCACCGCAGTTT.

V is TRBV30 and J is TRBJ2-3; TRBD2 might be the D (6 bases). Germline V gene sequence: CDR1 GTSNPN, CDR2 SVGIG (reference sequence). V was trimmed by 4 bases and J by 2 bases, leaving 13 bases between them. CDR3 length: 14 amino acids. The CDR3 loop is CAWTLGGTTDTQYF. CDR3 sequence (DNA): TGTGCCTGGACCTTGGGCGGGACCACAGATACGCAGTATTTT.

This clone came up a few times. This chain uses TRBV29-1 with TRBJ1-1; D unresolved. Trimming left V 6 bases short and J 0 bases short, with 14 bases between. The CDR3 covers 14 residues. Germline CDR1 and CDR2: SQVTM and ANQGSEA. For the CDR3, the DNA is TGCAGCGTGGTGACCGGGTACATGAACACTGAAGCTTTCTTT. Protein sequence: CSVVTGYMNTEAFF.

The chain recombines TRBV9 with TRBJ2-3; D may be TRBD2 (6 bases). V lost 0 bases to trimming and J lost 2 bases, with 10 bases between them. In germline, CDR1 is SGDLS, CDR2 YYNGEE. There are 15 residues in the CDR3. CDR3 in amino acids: CASSVELADTDTQYF. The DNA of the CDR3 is TGTGCCAGCAGCGTAGAACTAGCTGACACAGATACGCAGTATTTT.

CDR3 amino acids: CASSPSGGRNTIYF. CDR3 nucleotide sequence: TGTGCCAGCAGTCCCTCAGGGGGGCGAAACACCATATATTTT. The chain joins TRBV6-5 to TRBJ1-3; 7 bases are a match to TRBD1. The germline V gene has CDR1 MNHEY and CDR2 SVGAGI. V dropped 5 bases and J dropped 5; count of bases not matched to a gene: 6. The CDR3 totals 14 residues.

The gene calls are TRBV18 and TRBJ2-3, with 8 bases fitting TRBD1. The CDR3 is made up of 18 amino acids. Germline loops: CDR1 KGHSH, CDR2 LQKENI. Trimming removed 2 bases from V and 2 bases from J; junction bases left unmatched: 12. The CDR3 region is CASSPVGVPGGSTDTQYF. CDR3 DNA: TGTGCCAGCTCACCAGTTGGGGTGCCAGGGGGCTCCACAGATACGCAGTATTTT.

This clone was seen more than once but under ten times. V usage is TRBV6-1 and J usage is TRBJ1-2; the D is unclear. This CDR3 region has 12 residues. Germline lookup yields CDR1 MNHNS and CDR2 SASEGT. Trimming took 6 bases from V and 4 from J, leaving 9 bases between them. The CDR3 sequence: CASRGWSYGYTF. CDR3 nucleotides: TGTGCCAGCAGGGGTTGGAGCTATGGCTACACCTTC.

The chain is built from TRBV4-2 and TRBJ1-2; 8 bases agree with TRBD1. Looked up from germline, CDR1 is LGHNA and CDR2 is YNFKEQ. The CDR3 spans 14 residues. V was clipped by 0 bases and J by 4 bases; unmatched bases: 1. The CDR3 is CASSQEDRAYGYTF. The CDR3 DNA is TGTGCCAGCAGCCAAGAGGACAGGGCCTATGGCTACACCTTC.

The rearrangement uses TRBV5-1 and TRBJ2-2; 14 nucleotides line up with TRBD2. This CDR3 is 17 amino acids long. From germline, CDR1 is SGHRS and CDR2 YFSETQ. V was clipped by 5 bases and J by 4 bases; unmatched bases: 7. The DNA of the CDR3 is TGCGCCAGCAGAACGGGACTAGCGGGAGAAGGCACCGGGGAGCTGTTTTTT. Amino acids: CASRTGLAGEGTGELFF.

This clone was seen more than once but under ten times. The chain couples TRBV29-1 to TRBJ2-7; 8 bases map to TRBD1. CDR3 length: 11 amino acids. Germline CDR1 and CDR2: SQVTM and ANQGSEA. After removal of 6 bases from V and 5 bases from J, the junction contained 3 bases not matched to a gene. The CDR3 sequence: CSVGQGNEQYF. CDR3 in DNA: TGCAGCGTCGGACAGGGAAACGAGCAGTACTTC.

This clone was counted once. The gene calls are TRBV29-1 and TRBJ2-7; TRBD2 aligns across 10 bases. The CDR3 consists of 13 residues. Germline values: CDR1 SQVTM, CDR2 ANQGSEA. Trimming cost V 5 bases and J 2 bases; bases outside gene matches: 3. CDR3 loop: CSVYLAGAYEQYF. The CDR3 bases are TGCAGCGTTTACCTAGCGGGAGCCTACGAGCAGTACTTC.

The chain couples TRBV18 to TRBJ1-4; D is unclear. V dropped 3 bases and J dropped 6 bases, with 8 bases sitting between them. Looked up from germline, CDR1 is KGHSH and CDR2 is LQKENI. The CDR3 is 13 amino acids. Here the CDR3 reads CASSPASDEKLFF. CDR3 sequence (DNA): TGTGCCAGCTCACCCGCCAGCGATGAAAAACTGTTTTTT.

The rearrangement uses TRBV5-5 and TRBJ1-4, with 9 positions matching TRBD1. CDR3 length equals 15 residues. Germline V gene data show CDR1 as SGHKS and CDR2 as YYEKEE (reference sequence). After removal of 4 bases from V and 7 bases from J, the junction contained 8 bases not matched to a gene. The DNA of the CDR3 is TGTGCCAGCAGCCCTACGGGACAGGGTGGTGAAAAACTGTTTTTT. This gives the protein CASSPTGQGGEKLFF.

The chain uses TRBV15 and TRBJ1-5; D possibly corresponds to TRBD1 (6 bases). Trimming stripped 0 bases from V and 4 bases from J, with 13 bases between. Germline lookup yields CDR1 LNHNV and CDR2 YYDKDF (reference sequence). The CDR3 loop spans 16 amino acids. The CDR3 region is CATSRDRAGANQPQHF. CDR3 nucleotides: TGTGCCACCAGCAGAGATAGGGCGGGGGCAAATCAGCCCCAGCATTTT.

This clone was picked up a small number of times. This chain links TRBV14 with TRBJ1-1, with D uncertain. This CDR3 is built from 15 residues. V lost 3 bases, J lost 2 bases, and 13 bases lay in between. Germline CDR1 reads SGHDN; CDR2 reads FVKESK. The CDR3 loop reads CASSHRGGSNTEAFF. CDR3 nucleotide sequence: TGTGCCAGCAGCCACCGGGGAGGGAGTAACACTGAAGCTTTCTTT.

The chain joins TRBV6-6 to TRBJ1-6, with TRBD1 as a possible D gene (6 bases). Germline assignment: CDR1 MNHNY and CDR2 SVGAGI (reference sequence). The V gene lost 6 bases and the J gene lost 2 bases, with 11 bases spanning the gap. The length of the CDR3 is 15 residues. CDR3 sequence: CASSSQGPYNSPLHF. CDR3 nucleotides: TGTGCCAGCAGCTCACAGGGCCCCTATAATTCACCCCTCCACTTT.